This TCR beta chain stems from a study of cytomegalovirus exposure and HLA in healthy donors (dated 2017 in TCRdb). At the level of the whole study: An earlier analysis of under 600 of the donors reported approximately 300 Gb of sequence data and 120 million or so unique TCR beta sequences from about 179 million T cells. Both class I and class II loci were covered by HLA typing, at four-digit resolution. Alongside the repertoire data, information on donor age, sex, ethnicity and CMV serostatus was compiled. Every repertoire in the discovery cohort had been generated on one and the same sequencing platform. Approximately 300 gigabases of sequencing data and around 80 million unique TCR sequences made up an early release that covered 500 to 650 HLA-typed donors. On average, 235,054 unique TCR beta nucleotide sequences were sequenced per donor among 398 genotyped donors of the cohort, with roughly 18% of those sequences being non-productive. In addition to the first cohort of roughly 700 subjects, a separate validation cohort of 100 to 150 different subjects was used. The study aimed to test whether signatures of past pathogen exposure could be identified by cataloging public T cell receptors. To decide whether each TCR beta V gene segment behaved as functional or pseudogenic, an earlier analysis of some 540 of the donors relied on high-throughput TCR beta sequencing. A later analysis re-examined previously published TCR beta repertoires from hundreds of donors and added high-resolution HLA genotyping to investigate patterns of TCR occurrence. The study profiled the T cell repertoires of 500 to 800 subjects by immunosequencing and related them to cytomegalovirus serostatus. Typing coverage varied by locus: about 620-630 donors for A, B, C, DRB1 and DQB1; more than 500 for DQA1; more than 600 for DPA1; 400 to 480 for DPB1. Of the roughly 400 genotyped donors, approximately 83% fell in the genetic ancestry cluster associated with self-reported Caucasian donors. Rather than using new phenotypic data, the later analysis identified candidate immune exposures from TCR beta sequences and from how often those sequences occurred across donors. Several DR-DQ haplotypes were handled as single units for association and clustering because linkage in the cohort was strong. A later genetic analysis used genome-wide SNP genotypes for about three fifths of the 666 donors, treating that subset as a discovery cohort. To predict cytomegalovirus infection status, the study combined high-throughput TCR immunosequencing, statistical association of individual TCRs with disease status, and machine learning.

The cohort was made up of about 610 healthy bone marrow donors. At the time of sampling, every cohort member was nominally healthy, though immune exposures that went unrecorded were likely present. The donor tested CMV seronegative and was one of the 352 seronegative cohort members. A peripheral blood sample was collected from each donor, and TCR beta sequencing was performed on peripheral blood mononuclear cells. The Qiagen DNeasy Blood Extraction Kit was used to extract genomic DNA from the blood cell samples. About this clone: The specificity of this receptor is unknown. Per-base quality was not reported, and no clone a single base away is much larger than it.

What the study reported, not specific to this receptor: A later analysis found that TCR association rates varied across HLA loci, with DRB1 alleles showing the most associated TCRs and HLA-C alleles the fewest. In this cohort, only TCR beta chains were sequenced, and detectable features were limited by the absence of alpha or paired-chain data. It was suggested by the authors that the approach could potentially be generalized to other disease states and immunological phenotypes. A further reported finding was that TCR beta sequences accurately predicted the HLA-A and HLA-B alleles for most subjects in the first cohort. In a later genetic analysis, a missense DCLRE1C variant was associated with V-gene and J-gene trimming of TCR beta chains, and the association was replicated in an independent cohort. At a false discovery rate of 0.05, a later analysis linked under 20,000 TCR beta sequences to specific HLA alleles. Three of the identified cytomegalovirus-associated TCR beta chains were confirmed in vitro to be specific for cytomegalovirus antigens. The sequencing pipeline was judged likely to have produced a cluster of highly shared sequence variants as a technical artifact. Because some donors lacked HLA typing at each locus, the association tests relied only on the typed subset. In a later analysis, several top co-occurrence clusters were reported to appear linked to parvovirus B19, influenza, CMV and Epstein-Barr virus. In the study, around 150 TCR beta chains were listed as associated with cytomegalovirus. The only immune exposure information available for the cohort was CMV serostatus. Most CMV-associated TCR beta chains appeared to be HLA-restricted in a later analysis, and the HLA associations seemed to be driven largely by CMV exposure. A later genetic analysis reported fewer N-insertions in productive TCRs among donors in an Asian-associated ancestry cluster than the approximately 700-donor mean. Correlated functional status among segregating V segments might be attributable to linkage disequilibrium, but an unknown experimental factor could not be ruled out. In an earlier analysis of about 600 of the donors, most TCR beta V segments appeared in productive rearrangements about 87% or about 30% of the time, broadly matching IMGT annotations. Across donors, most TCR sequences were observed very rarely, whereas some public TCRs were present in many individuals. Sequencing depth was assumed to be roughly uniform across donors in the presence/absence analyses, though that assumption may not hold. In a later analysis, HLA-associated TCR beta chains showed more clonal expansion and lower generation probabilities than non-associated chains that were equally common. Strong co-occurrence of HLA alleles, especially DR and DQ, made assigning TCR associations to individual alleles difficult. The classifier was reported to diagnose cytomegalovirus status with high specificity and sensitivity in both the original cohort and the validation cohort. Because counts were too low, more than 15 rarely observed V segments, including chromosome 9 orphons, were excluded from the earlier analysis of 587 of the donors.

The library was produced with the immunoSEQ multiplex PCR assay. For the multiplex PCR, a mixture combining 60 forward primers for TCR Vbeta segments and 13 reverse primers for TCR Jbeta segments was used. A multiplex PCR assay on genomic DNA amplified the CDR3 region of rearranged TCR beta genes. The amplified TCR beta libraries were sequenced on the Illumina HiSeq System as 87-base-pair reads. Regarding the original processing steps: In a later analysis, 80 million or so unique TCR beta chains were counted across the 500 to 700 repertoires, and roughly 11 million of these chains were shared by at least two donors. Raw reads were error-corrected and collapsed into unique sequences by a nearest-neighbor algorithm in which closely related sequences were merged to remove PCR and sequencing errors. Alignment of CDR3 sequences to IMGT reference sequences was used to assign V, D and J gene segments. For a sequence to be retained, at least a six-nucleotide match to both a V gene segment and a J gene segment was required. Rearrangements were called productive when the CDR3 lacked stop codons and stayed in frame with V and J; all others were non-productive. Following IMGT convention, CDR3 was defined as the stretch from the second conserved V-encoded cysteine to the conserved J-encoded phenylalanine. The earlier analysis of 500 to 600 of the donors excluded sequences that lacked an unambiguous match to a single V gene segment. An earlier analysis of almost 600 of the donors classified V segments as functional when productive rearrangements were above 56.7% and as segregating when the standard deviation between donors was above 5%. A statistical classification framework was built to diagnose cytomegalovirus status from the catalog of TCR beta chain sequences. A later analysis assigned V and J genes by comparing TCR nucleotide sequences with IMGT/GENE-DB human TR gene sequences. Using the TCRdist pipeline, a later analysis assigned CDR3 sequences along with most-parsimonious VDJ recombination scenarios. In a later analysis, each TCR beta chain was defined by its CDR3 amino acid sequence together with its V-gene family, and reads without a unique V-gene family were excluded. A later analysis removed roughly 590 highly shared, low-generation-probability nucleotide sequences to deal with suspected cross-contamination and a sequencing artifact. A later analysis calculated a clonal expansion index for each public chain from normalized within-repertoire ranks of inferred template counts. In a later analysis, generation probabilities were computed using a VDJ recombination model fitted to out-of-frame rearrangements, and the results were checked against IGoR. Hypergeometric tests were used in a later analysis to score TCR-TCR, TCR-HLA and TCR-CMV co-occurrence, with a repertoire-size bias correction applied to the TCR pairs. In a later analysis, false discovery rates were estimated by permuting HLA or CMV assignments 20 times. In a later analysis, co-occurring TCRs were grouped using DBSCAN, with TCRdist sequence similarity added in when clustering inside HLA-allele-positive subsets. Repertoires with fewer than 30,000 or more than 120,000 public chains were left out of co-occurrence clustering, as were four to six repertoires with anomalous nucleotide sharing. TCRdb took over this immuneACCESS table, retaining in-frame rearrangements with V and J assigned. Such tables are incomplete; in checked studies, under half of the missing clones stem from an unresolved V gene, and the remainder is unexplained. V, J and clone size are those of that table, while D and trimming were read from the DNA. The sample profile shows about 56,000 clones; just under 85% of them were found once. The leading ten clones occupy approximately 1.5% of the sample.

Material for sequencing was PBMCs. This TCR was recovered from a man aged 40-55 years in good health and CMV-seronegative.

DNA sequence: TGTGCCAGCAGCTGGGACAGGGAAAATCAGCCCCAGCATTTT. Protein translation: CASSWDRENQPQHF. The V gene is TRBV11-2 and the J gene is TRBJ1-5; TRBD1 lines up with 9 middle nucleotides. V trim: 4 bases; J trim: 4 bases; unmatched bases: 2. From the cysteine through the phenylalanine, the CDR3 covers 14 amino acids. Solely the CDR3 DNA is kept, with 42 bases framed from the first base. The germline V gene supplies CDR1 SGHAT and CDR2 FQNNGV.